The sequence of this T cell receptor (beta chain) was determined in a study of blood T cell repertoires in COVID-19. Study context: T cells, B-cell-depleted T cells, or PBMCs supplied cDNA or gDNA.

Data came from immunoSEQ multiplex PCR; TCRdb stores just in-frame clones and leaves some out. The table includes over 250,000 clones, 83% detected once. The TCR originated in a woman in her forties or fifties who had recovered from COVID-19. The source material was peripheral blood.

The chain's CDR3 is CASSEARGLDYGYTF. DNA for the CDR3: TGTGCCAGCAGTGAAGCAAGGGGCCTTGACTATGGCTACACCTTC. The chain employs TRBV6-1 and TRBJ1-2; possible D gene TRBD1, 5 bases. The CDR3 totals 15 residues. From germline, CDR1 is MNHNS and CDR2 SASEGT. Trimming took off 0 bases at V and 3 bases at J, with 11 bases between the two ends.